This T cell receptor beta chain is from a study of beta chain features in type 1 diabetes. Isolated RNA was reverse transcribed in full, so expressed TCRB transcripts were sequenced. The data were produced by immunoSEQ multiplex PCR, yet TCRdb's version contains in-frame clones alone and is incomplete. The table shows under 900,000 clones, with 17% occurring only once. Study outcomes and limitations: There were fewer insertions and more deletions at the VDJ junctions of type 1 diabetes patients.

Germline lookup yields CDR1 SGHTA and CDR2 FQGNSA. Trimming took 1 base from V and 5 from J, leaving 12 bases between them. The CDR3 runs 14 residues. As for this clone: Antigen: not known.

This clonotype originated in a woman between 18 and 29 years old in good health. What was sequenced was naive CD4+ T cells from blood. The gene calls are TRBV7-2 and TRBJ2-7; D is uncertain. CDR3 residues: CASSLEFAVHEQYF. CDR3 DNA sequence: TGTGCCAGCAGCTTAGAGTTCGCGGTCCACGAGCAGTACTTC.